These 20 T cell receptor beta chains originate from one sample sequenced in a study of a mutant IDH1 vaccine in newly diagnosed glioma. For these receptors, no antigen is known. Sequenced by immunoSEQ multiplex PCR; TCRdb stores in-frame clones only, minus some. The sample carries about 41,000 clones, more than 60% recorded once. The time point denotes: week 23, last vaccination. The study gave 300 ug of mutant IDH1 20-mer peptide per vaccine dose, with topical imiquimod. This specimen consisted of PBMCs, obtained from a glioma patient whose treatment included an IDH1 peptide vaccine. All receptors come from a woman in her thirties or forties with glioma. Some clones in this sample may be carry-over from other donors' samples.

By share, this clone ranks as medium-sized. The same CDR3 is also encoded by other DNA sequences in this sample. This rearrangement joins TRBV2 to TRBJ2-3; no definite D call. Germline loops: CDR1 SNHLY, CDR2 FYNNEI. V dropped 5 bases and J dropped 2 bases, with 8 bases sitting between them. CDR3 length: 13 amino acids. As DNA, the CDR3 is TGTGCCAGCAGTCCCCCGTTCACAGATACGCAGTATTTT. This encodes CASSPPFTDTQYF.

The chain is built from TRBV21-1 and TRBJ2-7; TRBD1 reflects the table's D call only, with no check against the DNA. TRBV21-1 is annotated as a pseudogene. This CDR3 spans 15 amino acids. The CDR3 nucleotides read TGTGCCAGCAGCACCGATGACAGGCGACGCTACGAGCAGTACTTC. This gives the protein CASSTDDRRRYEQYF.

The chain combines TRBV4-3 with TRBJ2-2; TRBD2 might be the D (6 bases). This CDR3 spans 15 amino acids. V was clipped by 5 bases and J by 2 bases, with 12 bases between them. Germline CDR1 LGHNA, CDR2 YSLEER. The DNA for the CDR3 is TGCGCCAGCAGCACGGGAGTGTCTAACACCGGGGAGCTGTTTTTT. Protein product: CASSTGVSNTGELFF.

This clone was observed a few times. J is TRBJ1-1 and V is TRBV9, with TRBD1 matching over 8 bases. The CDR3 totals 13 residues. The ends lost 3 bases at V and 3 bases at J; junction bases unmatched: 1. From germline, CDR1 is SGDLS and CDR2 YYNGEE. DNA for the CDR3: TGTGCCAGCAGCGCGGGACAGGACACTGAAGCTTTCTTT. Translation: CASSAGQDTEAFF.

The chain uses TRBV2 and TRBJ2-3, with 9 positions matching TRBD2. The V gene end was trimmed by 6 bases and the J gene end by 6 bases; junction bases not matched to a gene: 16. This CDR3 region has 17 residues. In germline, CDR1 is SNHLY, CDR2 FYNNEI. This CDR3 is CASRGAPAGGSLDTQYF. CDR3 in DNA: TGTGCCAGCAGGGGGGCCCCAGCGGGAGGTTCCTTGGATACGCAGTATTTT. The whole variable domain, filled in from reference TRBV2 and TRBJ2-3, reads EPEVTQTPSHQVTQMGQEVILRCVPISNHLYFYWYRQILGQKVEFLVSFYNNEISEKSEIFDDQFSVERPDGSNFTLKIRSTKLEDSAMYFCASRGAPAGGSLDTQYFGPGTRLTVL.

The rearrangement uses TRBV2 and TRBJ2-3; perhaps TRBD1 as D (5 bases). Trimming removed 4 bases at V and 3 bases at J, with 11 bases between. CDR3 length: 14 residues. In germline, CDR1 is SNHLY, CDR2 FYNNEI. The CDR3 region has the DNA TGTGCCAGCAGTGTGCAGGGCATGACAGATACGCAGTATTTT. Translation: CASSVQGMTDTQYF.

The V gene is TRBV9, the J gene TRBJ2-3; D is undetermined. The V end was cut by 0 bases, the J end by 6 bases, with 8 bases between. Germline CDR1 SGDLS, CDR2 YYNGEE. The length of the CDR3 is 13 residues. This CDR3 reads CASSVDGVDTQYF. The CDR3 region has the DNA TGTGCCAGCAGCGTAGATGGGGTGGATACGCAGTATTTT.

The rearrangement links TRBV27 to TRBJ2-4; a weak D match, TRBD1 (5 bases). This CDR3 contains 16 residues. CDR1 is MNHEY and CDR2 is SMNVEV in the germline V gene (reference sequence). V lost 6 bases and J lost 1, with 16 bases in between. CDR3 residues: CASSPRQGMAKNIQYF. The CDR3 nucleotides are TGTGCCAGCAGCCCACGCCAGGGAATGGCCAAAAACATTCAGTACTTC.

This clone was counted once. J is TRBJ2-7 and V is TRBV7-8; D remains unclear. The CDR3 runs 13 residues. V lost 5 bases and J 0 bases, leaving 8 bases between the germline ends. Germline assignment: CDR1 SGHVS and CDR2 FQNEAQ. The CDR3 bases are TGTGCCAGCAGCCGATTACCCTCCTACGAGCAGTACTTC. Its translation is CASSRLPSYEQYF.

CDR3 protein: CASNQGQNIYEQYF. The CDR3 region has the DNA TGTGCCAGCAACCAAGGACAGAACATTTACGAGCAGTACTTC. V gene TRBV6-6 combines with J gene TRBJ2-7; D may be TRBD1 (6 bases). Trimming pared 7 bases from V and 4 bases from J, leaving 17 bases between. Per germline, CDR1 MNHNY and CDR2 SVGAGI (reference sequence). The CDR3 loop spans 14 amino acids.

This sequence joins TRBV27 and TRBJ1-4; D unresolved. Germline V lookup: CDR1 MNHEY, CDR2 SMNVEV (reference sequence). Trimming cost V 6 bases and J 0 bases, with 2 bases left between them. The CDR3 totals 12 residues. This chain's CDR3 is CASRTTNEKLFF. CDR3 in DNA: TGTGCCAGCAGAACAACTAATGAAAAACTGTTTTTT.

V and J are TRBV4-3 and TRBJ2-7; 11 nucleotides agree with TRBD1. This CDR3 spans 16 amino acids. The ends lost 4 bases at V and 9 bases at J; junction bases unmatched: 14. Germline assignment: CDR1 LGHNA and CDR2 YSLEER. The CDR3 DNA follows: TGCGCCAGCAGCCCCTCCGGGACAGGGGGATTTACGGGGCAGTACTTC. Protein sequence: CASSPSGTGGFTGQYF.

This chain joins TRBV5-1 and TRBJ2-7; D call uncertain. The CDR3 loop spans 15 amino acids. Between the trimmed V and J ends, which lost 0 bases and 3 bases, there was a span of 13 bases. Per the germline V gene, CDR1 is SGHRS and CDR2 is YFSETQ. The chain's CDR3 is CASSLGLDGYYEQYF. As DNA, the CDR3 is TGCGCCAGCAGCTTGGGGTTGGACGGCTACTACGAGCAGTACTTC. The complete variable domain, with remaining parts taken from reference TRBV5-1 and TRBJ2-7, reads KAGVTQTPRYLIKTRGQQVTLSCSPISGHRSVSWYQQTPGQGLQFLFEYFSETQRNKGNFPGRFSGRQFSNSRSEMNVSTLELGDSALYLCASSLGLDGYYEQYFGPGTRLTVT.

This clone has a count of ten or more. The chain has TRBV7-2 and TRBJ1-2, with D possibly being TRBD1 (6 bases). CDR1 is SGHTA and CDR2 is FQGNSA in the germline V gene. This CDR3 spans 15 amino acids. Between the trimmed V and J ends, which lost 5 bases and 4 bases, there was a span of 17 bases. The CDR3 region is CASSPTGQPTYGYTF. The CDR3 bases are TGTGCCAGCAGCCCCACAGGACAGCCAACCTATGGCTACACCTTC.

This clone showed up just a few times. The chain has TRBV7-6 and TRBJ2-2, with TRBD1 matching 10 bases. V lost 4 bases, J lost 4 bases, and 6 bases stayed unmatched. From germline, CDR1 is SGHVS and CDR2 FNYEAQ. CDR3 length: 16 residues. The CDR3 DNA is TGTGCCAGCAGCTCCCCCGGGACAGGGGTCACCGGGGAGCTGTTTTTT. It is translated as CASSSPGTGVTGELFF.

The V gene is TRBV27, the J gene TRBJ2-5, with a possible D match to TRBD2 (5 bases). V was pared by 5 bases and J by 2 bases, with 12 bases between. This CDR3 is built from 14 residues. From germline, CDR1 is MNHEY and CDR2 SMNVEV (reference sequence). CDR3 amino acids: CASSPRGLQETQYF. The CDR3 nucleotides are TGTGCCAGCAGTCCAAGAGGACTGCAAGAGACCCAGTACTTC.

The chain carries TRBV7-8 and TRBJ1-5; no firm D call. This CDR3 comprises 16 residues. In germline, CDR1 is SGHVS, CDR2 FQNEAQ. V was cut by 5 bases and J by 4 bases, with 18 bases left in between. DNA for the CDR3: TGTGCCAGCAGCCCTCTCCTCGAGGGCGAAAATCAGCCCCAGCATTTT. This encodes CASSPLLEGENQPQHF.

The chain combines TRBV6-1 with TRBJ1-5; TRBD1 might be the D (6 bases). The CDR3 is 13 amino acids. Trimming took off 10 bases at V and 4 bases at J, with 14 bases between the two ends. The germline CDR1 and CDR2 sequences are MNHNS and SASEGT. CDR3 DNA sequence: TGTGCCACCTTACTCCAGGGGAATCAGCCCCAGCATTTT. Translation gives CATLLQGNQPQHF.

The chain carries TRBV25-1 and TRBJ1-1; D ambiguous. This CDR3 comprises 12 residues. V gave up 0 bases and J gave up 11 bases, with 10 bases separating them. The germline gives CDR1 MGHDK, CDR2 SYGVNS. CDR3 loop: CASSEYETRAFF. Written as DNA, the CDR3 is TGTGCCAGCAGTGAATATGAGACCAGGGCTTTCTTT.

The chain employs TRBV9 and TRBJ2-4; possible D gene TRBD2, 5 bases. The CDR3 is 13 amino acids. V lost 4 bases to trimming and J lost 7 bases, with 12 bases between them. Germline assignment: CDR1 SGDLS and CDR2 YYNGEE. The chain's CDR3 is CASSTAARNIQYF. CDR3 coding DNA: TGTGCCAGCAGCACAGCGGCCCGGAACATTCAGTACTTC.